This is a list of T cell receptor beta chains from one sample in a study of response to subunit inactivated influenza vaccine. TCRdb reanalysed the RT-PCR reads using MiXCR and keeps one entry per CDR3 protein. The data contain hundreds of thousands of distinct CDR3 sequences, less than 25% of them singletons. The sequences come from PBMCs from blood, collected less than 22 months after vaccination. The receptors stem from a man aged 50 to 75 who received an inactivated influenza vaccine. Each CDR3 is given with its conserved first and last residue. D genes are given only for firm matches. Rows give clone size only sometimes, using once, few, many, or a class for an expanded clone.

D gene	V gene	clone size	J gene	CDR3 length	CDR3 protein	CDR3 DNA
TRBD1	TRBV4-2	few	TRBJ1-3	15	CASSQGGTGRNTIYF	TGTGCCAGCAGCCAAGGGGGGACAGGGAGAAACACCATATATTTT
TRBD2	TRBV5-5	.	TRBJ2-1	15	CASSFSGGTYNEQFF	TGTGCCAGCAGCTTCTCGGGGGGAACCTACAATGAGCAGTTCTTC
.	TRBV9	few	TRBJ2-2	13	CASSVQGSGELFF	TGTGCCAGCAGCGTTCAGGGTTCCGGGGAGCTGTTTTTT
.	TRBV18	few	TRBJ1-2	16	CASSPSLTDGQGGYTF	TGTGCCAGCTCACCATCCCTGACAGACGGCCAGGGTGGCTACACCTTC
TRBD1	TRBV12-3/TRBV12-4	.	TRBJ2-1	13	CASSLRGLGEQFF	TGTGCCAGCAGTTTAAGGGGGCTTGGTGAGCAGTTCTTC
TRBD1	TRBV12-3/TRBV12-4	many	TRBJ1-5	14	CASSWTGGNQPQHF	TGTGCCAGCAGCTGGACAGGGGGCAATCAGCCCCAGCATTTT
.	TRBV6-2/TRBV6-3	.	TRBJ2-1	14	CASSTDPGSNEQFF	TGTGCCAGCAGCACGGACCCAGGCTCCAATGAGCAGTTCTTC
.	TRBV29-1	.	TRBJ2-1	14	CSVLDGQPNNEQFF	TGCAGCGTGCTGGATGGGCAGCCGAACAATGAGCAGTTCTTC
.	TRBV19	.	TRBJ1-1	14	CASSIREAATEAFF	TGTGCCAGTAGTATTCGGGAGGCGGCCACTGAAGCTTTCTTT
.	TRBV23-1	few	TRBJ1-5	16	CASSQSVEESNQPQHF	TGCGCCAGCAGTCAATCGGTTGAGGAAAGCAATCAGCCCCAGCATTTT
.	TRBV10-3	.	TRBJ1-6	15	CAISESTGSNSPLHF	TGTGCCATCAGTGAGTCAACAGGGAGTAATTCACCCCTCCACTTT
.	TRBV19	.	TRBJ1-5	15	CASSIGTKRNQPQHF	TGTGCCAGTAGTATCGGGACAAAGCGCAATCAGCCCCAGCATTTT
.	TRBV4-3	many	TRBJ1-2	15	CASSQQQGPNYGYTF	TGCGCCAGCAGCCAACAACAGGGTCCCAACTATGGCTACACCTTC
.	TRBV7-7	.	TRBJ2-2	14	CASSLSGVAGELFF	TGTGCCAGCAGCTTATCAGGGGTCGCCGGGGAGCTGTTTTTT
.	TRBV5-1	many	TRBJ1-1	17	CASSPSRAVGWSTEAFF	TGCGCCAGCAGCCCTTCCCGAGCGGTCGGTTGGTCCACTGAAGCTTTCTTT
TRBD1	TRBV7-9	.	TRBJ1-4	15	CASSSTGQGREKLFF	TGTGCCAGCAGTTCTACGGGACAGGGGCGTGAAAAACTGTTTTTT
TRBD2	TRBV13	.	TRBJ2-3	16	CASSLASGPRGDTQYF	TGTGCCAGCAGCTTGGCTAGCGGGCCCCGGGGAGATACGCAGTATTTT
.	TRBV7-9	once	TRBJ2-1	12	CASGLAGVGQFF	TGTGCCAGCGGGCTAGCAGGAGTTGGGCAGTTCTTC
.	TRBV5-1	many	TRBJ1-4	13	CASKAGNNEKLFF	TGCGCCAGCAAGGCAGGGAATAATGAAAAACTGTTTTTT
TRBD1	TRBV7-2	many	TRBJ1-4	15	CASSLDRGYNEKLFF	TGTGCCAGCAGCTTAGACAGGGGCTATAATGAAAAACTGTTTTTT
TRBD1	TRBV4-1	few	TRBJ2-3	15	CASSQQTGVTDTQYF	TGCGCCAGCAGCCAACAGACAGGGGTCACAGATACGCAGTATTTT
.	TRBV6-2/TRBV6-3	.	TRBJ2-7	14	CASSTLQGSYEQYF	TGTGCCAGCAGTACCCTACAGGGATCCTACGAGCAGTACTTC